This passage covers 30 T cell receptor beta chains from one sample sequenced in a study of resident and recirculating memory T cells in vitiligo. Assay: immunoSEQ multiplex PCR; the TCRdb copy retains only in-frame clones and omits some. This sample has about 45,000 clones, with 85% to 95% found just once. Sample: blood. The receptors here all came from a male donor with vitiligo.

V gene TRBV15 combines with J gene TRBJ1-2; TRBD1 agrees at 8 bases. With V trimmed by 1 base and J by 4 bases, 5 bases remained unmatched. Germline V lookup: CDR1 LNHNV, CDR2 YYDKDF (reference sequence). The CDR3 length is 15 residues. CDR3: CATSRGSGGSYGYTF. DNA for the CDR3: TGTGCCACCAGCAGAGGGTCAGGGGGCAGCTATGGCTACACCTTC.

The J gene is TRBJ1-5, the V gene TRBV7-2; 7 bases align to TRBD1. The CDR3 sequence is 14 residues long. Losses at the gene ends were 5 bases for V and 4 bases for J; bases not matched to a gene: 5. Germline V gene data show CDR1 as SGHTA and CDR2 as FQGNSA. The CDR3 region has the DNA TGTGCCAGCAGCGGAGGGGGCTGGAATCAGCCCCAGCATTTT. Amino acid sequence: CASSGGGWNQPQHF.

V usage is TRBV2 and J usage is TRBJ1-2; D call uncertain. Trimming removed 7 bases at V and 1 base at J, with 10 bases between. This CDR3 is built from 13 residues. The germline V gene has CDR1 SNHLY and CDR2 FYNNEI. The CDR3: CASTARSNYGYTF. The DNA of the CDR3 is TGTGCCAGCACGGCGAGGAGTAACTATGGCTACACCTTC.

The rearrangement uses TRBV5-1 and TRBJ2-1; TRBD1 matches 10 bases. Germline V gene sequence: CDR1 SGHRS, CDR2 YFSETQ. Germline trimming cut 4 bases from V and 10 bases from J; bases unmatched to any gene: 11. The CDR3 loop spans 15 amino acids. Here the CDR3 reads CASSPRQGARGEQFF. In nucleotides, the CDR3 is TGCGCCAGCAGCCCCAGACAGGGGGCACGGGGGGAGCAGTTCTTC. Filled out from reference TRBV5-1 and TRBJ2-1, the complete variable domain reads KAGVTQTPRYLIKTRGQQVTLSCSPISGHRSVSWYQQTPGQGLQFLFEYFSETQRNKGNFPGRFSGRQFSNSRSEMNVSTLELGDSALYLCASSPRQGARGEQFFGPGTRLTVL.

The chain has TRBV6-1 and TRBJ1-5, with 8 positions matching TRBD1. The CDR3 loop spans 15 amino acids. The J segment lost 5 bases and the V segment lost 3 bases, leaving 6 bases of the junction unmatched. CDR1 is MNHNS and CDR2 is SASEGT in the germline V gene. For the CDR3, the DNA is TGTGCCAGCAGTGATTCAGGGGGCATCTATCAGCCCCAGCATTTT. This encodes CASSDSGGIYQPQHF.

This clone was seen once. This chain connects TRBV6-1 to TRBJ2-2, with D possibly being TRBD1 (6 bases). This CDR3 has 14 residues. Germline CDR1 MNHNS, CDR2 SASEGT. V lost 8 bases and J lost 6, with 16 bases in between. For the CDR3, the DNA is TGTGCCAGCGAGGGGGACCCCGCAGCCGGGGAGCTGTTTTTT. Its translation is CASEGDPAAGELFF.

This CDR3 is CASSDASGVAGTETQYF. The CDR3 bases are TGTGCCAGCAGCGACGCTTCCGGAGTAGCGGGGACGGAGACCCAGTACTTC. The chain recombines TRBV4-2 with TRBJ2-5; TRBD2 matches 8 bases. From germline, CDR1 is LGHNA and CDR2 YNFKEQ. V lost 5 bases and J lost 5; bases outside the gene matches: 16. This CDR3 is built from 17 residues.

Comment on this clone: The junction does not match germline at one end; this may be a read error. The chain couples TRBV9 to TRBJ2-2, with D possibly TRBD2 on 5 matching bases. Germline CDR1 and CDR2: SGDLS and YYNGEE. The CDR3 spans 14 residues. The CDR3 sequence is CASSPRRNPGELFF. The CDR3 bases are TGTGCCAGCAGCCCCCGGAGGAACCCCGGGGAGCTGTTTTTT. Complete variable domain (other parts from reference TRBV9 and TRBJ2-2): DSGVTQTPKHLITATGQRVTLRCSPRSGDLSVYWYQQSLDQGLQFLIQYYNGEERAKGNILERFSAQQFPDLHSELNLSSLELGDSALYFCASSPRRNPGELFFGEGSRLTVL.

Only one count was recorded for this clone. The V call is TRBV7-6, the J call TRBJ1-2, with D uncertain. With 5 bases removed from V and 4 bases from J, the gap between germline ends came to 29 bases. Germline V gene lookup returns CDR1 SGHVS and CDR2 FNYEAQ. This CDR3 is built from 19 residues. DNA of the CDR3: TGTGCCAGCAGCCCGACGCCTGCGGGCGGAGAATCCTACTCCTATGGCTACACCTTC. Protein sequence: CASSPTPAGGESYSYGYTF.

The chain joins TRBV9 to TRBJ2-3, with TRBD1 matching 8 bases. The germline CDR1 and CDR2 sequences are SGDLS and YYNGEE. This CDR3 has 15 amino acids. V trimming: 3 bases; J trimming: 5 bases; junction bases outside the gene matches: 8. The CDR3 reads CASSGIQGAEDTQYF. The CDR3 nucleotides read TGTGCCAGCAGCGGGATCCAGGGGGCCGAAGATACGCAGTATTTT.

V and J are TRBV29-1 and TRBJ1-1; TRBD1 might be the D (5 bases). CDR1 is SQVTM, CDR2 ANQGSEA, per germline. The germline V and J ends were trimmed by 4 bases and 3 bases, with 15 bases remaining between them. There are 14 residues in the CDR3. The CDR3 sequence is CSVGVVGEDTEAFF. The DNA of the CDR3 is TGCAGCGTTGGTGTGGTAGGGGAAGACACTGAAGCTTTCTTT.

V gene TRBV7-2 combines with J gene TRBJ2-3; 9 bases agree with TRBD2. Trimming cost V 4 bases and J 1 base; bases outside gene matches: 9. Germline V lookup: CDR1 SGHTA, CDR2 FQGNSA. The CDR3 loop spans 17 amino acids. CDR3 in amino acids: CASSSPHERGGTDTQYF. For the CDR3, the DNA is TGTGCCAGCAGCTCTCCCCACGAGCGGGGGGGCACAGATACGCAGTATTTT.

This clone was seen once. The chain recombines TRBV9 with TRBJ1-3; D unresolved. The CDR3 runs 14 residues. V was pared by 0 bases and J by 2 bases, with 6 bases between. The germline gives CDR1 SGDLS, CDR2 YYNGEE. The DNA of the CDR3 is TGTGCCAGCAGCGTAGACTTCCCTGGAAACACCATATATTTT. Translating it yields CASSVDFPGNTIYF.

V gene TRBV5-8 combines with J gene TRBJ1-1; TRBD1 is a possible D gene (6 bases). The CDR3 has 12 amino acids. V shed 7 bases and J shed 1 base, with 8 bases lying between them. Germline V gene data show CDR1 as SGHTS and CDR2 as YDEGEE. The CDR3 region has the DNA TGTGCCAGCTACAGGGCGAACACTGAAGCTTTCTTT. Its translation is CASYRANTEAFF.

The chain joins TRBV9 to TRBJ2-2; D is ambiguous. The CDR3 covers 13 residues. Germline CDR1 SGDLS, CDR2 YYNGEE. V dropped 0 bases and J dropped 4 bases, with 4 bases sitting between them. The chain's CDR3 is CASSVGSTGELFF. CDR3 bases: TGTGCCAGCAGCGTAGGGAGCACCGGGGAGCTGTTTTTT.

The J gene is TRBJ2-2, the V gene TRBV5-6, with 7 bases lining up with TRBD1. Germline V lookup: CDR1 SGHDT, CDR2 YYEEEE. The CDR3 has 17 residues. V was pared by 5 bases and J by 1 base, with 11 bases of the junction left unmatched. The chain's CDR3 is CASRYYRGNKNTGELFF. The CDR3 region has the DNA TGTGCCAGCAGGTATTACAGGGGAAATAAGAACACCGGGGAGCTGTTTTTT.

V is TRBV7-2 and J is TRBJ2-3, with a tentative D call TRBD2 (7 bases). This CDR3 has 14 residues. V lost 8 bases and J lost 2, with 14 bases in between. CDR1 and CDR2 (germline): SGHTA, FQGNSA. This CDR3 is CASRPGGYTDTQYF. The CDR3 DNA sequence: TGTGCCAGCCGCCCGGGGGGCTACACAGATACGCAGTATTTT.

This rearrangement joins TRBV11-2 to TRBJ2-1; D gene unclear. Trimming pared 4 bases from V and 2 bases from J, leaving 12 bases between. Per the germline V gene, CDR1 is SGHAT and CDR2 is FQNNGV. This CDR3 region has 15 residues. The CDR3 reads CASSSLNPTYNEQFF. The DNA for the CDR3 is TGTGCCAGCAGCTCACTAAATCCGACCTACAATGAGCAGTTCTTC.

This clone occurred once. The CDR3 spells CASVLAGSNTGELFF. CDR3 bases: TGTGCCAGCGTCCTTGCAGGCTCGAACACCGGGGAGCTGTTTTTT. The chain is built from TRBV18 and TRBJ2-2; D ambiguous. V was trimmed by 8 bases and J by 0 bases, leaving 13 bases between them. Germline V gives CDR1 KGHSH, CDR2 LQKENI. The CDR3 covers 15 residues.

This chain connects TRBV5-4 to TRBJ2-5; D is perhaps TRBD1 (8 bases). V was pared by 3 bases and J by 4 bases, with 13 bases between. Germline CDR1 SGHNT, CDR2 YYREEE (reference sequence). The CDR3 covers 14 residues. The CDR3 loop is CASSSDREGETQYF. CDR3 DNA sequence: TGTGCCAGCAGCTCGGACAGGGAGGGAGAGACCCAGTACTTC.

This chain joins TRBV5-4 and TRBJ1-5; 9 bases are shared with TRBD1. The CDR3 contains 17 residues. V was clipped by 0 bases and J by 6 bases; unmatched bases: 10. The germline V gene has CDR1 SGHNT and CDR2 YYREEE (reference sequence). Written as DNA, the CDR3 is TGTGCCAGCAGCTTGGGCGGTGGGACAGGGCTCGGTCAGCCCCAGCATTTT. This codes for CASSLGGGTGLGQPQHF.

The chain combines TRBV27 with TRBJ2-7; 7 nucleotides agree with TRBD1. J lost 3 bases, V lost 5 bases, and 10 bases had no gene match. Germline V CDR1 and CDR2: MNHEY, SMNVEV (reference sequence). The CDR3 is 15 amino acids. CDR3 nucleotides: TGTGCCAGCAGTCTAAAGACAGGGACAATCTACGAGCAGTACTTC. Encoded protein: CASSLKTGTIYEQYF.

The V and J genes are TRBV9 and TRBJ2-5; D is undetermined. The CDR3 contains 13 residues. The V and J ends lost 3 bases and 0 bases respectively, with 6 bases between them. The germline V gene has CDR1 SGDLS and CDR2 YYNGEE. The DNA of the CDR3 is TGTGCCAGCAGCGGTACGGACCAAGAGACCCAGTACTTC. This encodes CASSGTDQETQYF.

The V call is TRBV7-8, the J call TRBJ2-5; D may be TRBD1 (5 bases). Germline loops: CDR1 SGHVS, CDR2 FQNEAQ. This CDR3 comprises 15 residues. Trimming pared 5 bases from V and 5 bases from J, leaving 18 bases between. Here the CDR3 DNA reads TGTGCCAGCAGCATCCTGTTGGGGCTGGAGGAGACCCAGTACTTC. It translates to CASSILLGLEETQYF.

There are a few counts of this clone. This chain links TRBV6-6 with TRBJ1-5, with unresolved D. This CDR3 contains 13 residues. V was trimmed by 4 bases and J by 4 bases, leaving 8 bases between them. The germline gives CDR1 MNHNY, CDR2 SVGAGI (reference sequence). CDR3 amino acids: CASSLTGNQPQHF. The DNA of the CDR3 is TGTGCCAGCAGTTTGACTGGGAATCAGCCCCAGCATTTT.

The chain is built from TRBV7-3 and TRBJ2-3; 11 bases are shared with TRBD2. The CDR3 has 16 residues. Losses at the gene ends were 5 bases for V and 4 bases for J; bases not matched to a gene: 8. Looked up from germline, CDR1 is SGHTA and CDR2 is FQGTGA. The CDR3 is CASSPIAGGPSDTQYF. CDR3 nucleotides: TGTGCCAGCAGCCCCATAGCGGGGGGGCCGTCAGATACGCAGTATTTT.

V usage is TRBV2 and J usage is TRBJ2-5; possibly TRBD2 for D (6 bases). Trimming took off 4 bases at V and 3 bases at J, with 12 bases between the two ends. There are 14 residues in the CDR3. Germline CDR1 is SNHLY and CDR2 is FYNNEI. CDR3 sequence reads: CASSAQRVEETQYF. Here the CDR3 DNA reads TGTGCCAGCAGTGCACAGCGGGTCGAAGAGACCCAGTACTTC.

This chain joins TRBV27 and TRBJ1-2, with 7 positions matching TRBD1. This CDR3 comprises 12 residues. Germline assignment: CDR1 MNHEY and CDR2 SMNVEV (reference sequence). Unmatched junction bases numbered 4, after V lost 6 bases and J lost 6 bases. CDR3 nucleotides: TGTGCCAGCAGATTAAGGGGGCATGGCTACACCTTC. This codes for CASRLRGHGYTF.

The chain couples TRBV5-1 to TRBJ2-7; TRBD2 agrees at 10 bases. The junction had 2 bases not matched to a gene; V was cut back by 0 bases and J by 2 bases. This CDR3 comprises 15 residues. The germline V gene encodes CDR1 SGHRS and CDR2 YFSETQ. The CDR3 coding sequence is TGCGCCAGCAGCTTGGGACTAGCGGGCGCCTACGAGCAGTACTTC. Its translation is CASSLGLAGAYEQYF.

The chain recombines TRBV7-3 with TRBJ2-3, with D uncertain. Per the germline V gene, CDR1 is SGHTA and CDR2 is FQGTGA. V gave up 0 bases and J gave up 0 bases, with 10 bases separating them. The CDR3 is made up of 16 amino acids. The CDR3 sequence: CASSLTPLTSTDTQYF. In nucleotides, the CDR3 is TGTGCCAGCAGCTTAACGCCTCTCACTAGCACAGATACGCAGTATTTT.